These 8 T cell receptor beta chains came from one sample sequenced in a study of blood T cell repertoires in COVID-19. Sequencing used immunoSEQ multiplex PCR; TCRdb keeps in-frame clones, though not all of them. The sample gives approximately 70,000 clones, roughly nine tenths of which show up once; roughly 3.2% is in the top ten. The source material was peripheral blood. Receptors were obtained from a woman in her 50s with COVID-19, enrolled during active disease.

This chain uses TRBV7-3 with TRBJ1-5; no firm D call. Germline lookup yields CDR1 SGHTA and CDR2 FQGTGA. The CDR3 covers 12 residues. Trimming shortened V by 4 bases and J by 2 bases, and 3 bases separated the two germline ends. The CDR3 here is CASSSGNQPQHF. CDR3 DNA: TGTGCCAGCAGCTCCGGCAATCAGCCCCAGCATTTT.

This clone was seen more than once but under ten times. The genes are TRBV10-2 and TRBJ2-7; 9 nucleotides agree with TRBD2. Germline CDR1 WSHSY, CDR2 SAAADI. V was pared by 6 bases and J by 4 bases, with 7 bases of the junction left unmatched. The CDR3 sequence is 14 residues long. The CDR3 is CASSPAGGPYEQYF. CDR3 in DNA: TGCGCCAGCAGCCCCGCGGGAGGGCCTTACGAGCAGTACTTC.

J is TRBJ1-3 and V is TRBV30; tentatively, D is TRBD1 (5 bases). Trimming removed 2 bases at V and 3 bases at J, with 14 bases between. CDR1 is GTSNPN and CDR2 is SVGIG in the germline V gene (reference sequence). CDR3 length: 15 residues. The CDR3 here is CAWSRRQGLGNTIYF. The CDR3 DNA reads TGTGCCTGGAGTCGGCGGCAGGGTCTTGGAAACACCATATATTTT. The complete variable domain, with remaining parts taken from reference TRBV30 and TRBJ1-3, reads SQTIHQWPATLVQPVGSPLSLECTVEGTSNPNLYWYRQAAGRGLQLLFYSVGIGQISSEVPQNLSASRPQDRQFILSSKKLLLSDSGFYLCAWSRRQGLGNTIYFGEGSWLTVV.

The V gene is TRBV4-1, the J gene TRBJ1-2; a possible D gene is TRBD1 (6 bases). CDR1 and CDR2 from the germline V gene are MGHRA and YSYEKL. V shed 0 bases and J shed 4 bases, with 12 bases lying between them. The CDR3 is made up of 15 amino acids. CDR3 coding DNA: TGCGCCAGCAGCCAAGATCAGGGCAGGGGCTATGGCTACACCTTC. Its translation: CASSQDQGRGYGYTF.

This clone was seen only once. The chain links TRBV5-1 to TRBJ1-1; 9 positions agree with TRBD1. This CDR3 has 14 residues. The germline gives CDR1 SGHRS, CDR2 YFSETQ. V dropped 8 bases and J dropped 3; count of bases not matched to a gene: 8. The chain's CDR3 is CASGDREIYTEAFF. CDR3 DNA sequence: TGCGCCAGTGGGGACAGGGAGATTTACACTGAAGCTTTCTTT.

The chain couples TRBV4-3 to TRBJ1-6; D is uncertain. CDR3 size: 15 residues. Deletions cut 1 base from V and 4 bases from J, with 8 bases between. From germline, CDR1 is LGHNA and CDR2 YSLEER. As DNA, the CDR3 is TGCGCCAGCAGCCAAGGGTCACTTTATAATTCACCCCTCCACTTT. It encodes CASSQGSLYNSPLHF.

The chain combines TRBV9 with TRBJ2-2; TRBD1 matches at 8 bases. The V and J ends lost 4 bases and 0 bases, in that order; junction bases with no gene match: 5. CDR1 and CDR2 from the germline V gene are SGDLS and YYNGEE. The CDR3 totals 16 residues. The CDR3 bases are TGTGCCAGCAGCCCGAGGACAGGGTCGAACACCGGGGAGCTGTTTTTT. This codes for CASSPRTGSNTGELFF.

The chain is built from TRBV5-6 and TRBJ2-1, with TRBD1 matching over 10 bases. CDR1 SGHDT and CDR2 YYEEEE come from the germline V gene. Trimming at V came to 3 bases and at J to 8 bases, leaving 8 bases not matched to a gene. The CDR3 is 15 amino acids. The CDR3 here is CASSWTGTGVDEQFF. Here the CDR3 DNA reads TGTGCCAGCAGCTGGACCGGGACAGGGGTTGATGAGCAGTTCTTC.